In its sample, the clone carrying this TCR beta chain was seen many times. Its antigen remains unknown. This sample is part of a study of T cells in Graves' hyperthyroidism and ophthalmopathy. Overall study findings and caveats: Using 13 V-J features, a model discriminated ophthalmopathy from stable hyperthyroidism. Most expanded thyroid clonotypes above 0.001 also appeared in blood.

This CDR3 is built from 12 residues. V dropped 0 bases and J dropped 7 bases, with 8 bases sitting between them. Germline V gives CDR1 SGDLS, CDR2 YYNGEE. The TCR beta CDR3 regions underwent amplification using RNA transcripts as the source. RT-PCR in the first round (using the HTBI primer set) targeted the TCR CDR3. TCRdb processed the multiplex PCR reads anew with MiXCR; each CDR3 protein has one entry. The table lists 90,000 to 120,000 distinct CDR3 sequences, about 17% of them singletons. Stable Graves' hyperthyroidism denoted no ophthalmopathy progression over 18 months. The V gene is TRBV9, the J gene TRBJ2-7; D may match TRBD1 or TRBD2 (6 bases each). The clonotype originates from a woman aged 50 to 65 with Graves' hyperthyroidism. The sample comprised blood. The CDR3 DNA is TGTGCCAGCAGCGTAGAGGGGGGTGAGCAGTACTTC. It encodes CASSVEGGEQYF.